The 9 T cell receptor beta chains given below trace back to one sample, sequenced in a study of Ad26.COV2.S vaccination and SARS-CoV-2 variants. This sample's treatment: some 20 received Ad26.COV2.S at low or high dose, single or two shots; about 5 received placebo; per-sample allocation not given. Collection of the samples took place on day 63 after the first injection of vaccine or placebo. Assay: immunoSEQ multiplex PCR; the TCRdb copy retains only in-frame clones and omits some. The sample lists hundreds of thousands of clones, 89% occurring once. The sequences come from peripheral blood, collected in a trial of Ad26.COV2.S vaccine versus placebo. The receptors stem from a person between 18 and 59 years old who received the Ad26.COV2.S COVID-19 vaccine or a placebo.

The chain uses TRBV30 and TRBJ1-3; D perhaps matches TRBD1 (5 bases). Germline CDR1 reads GTSNPN; CDR2 reads SVGIG (reference sequence). The CDR3 spans 15 residues. Between the trimmed V and J ends, which lost 0 bases and 0 bases, there was a span of 9 bases. For the CDR3, the DNA is TGTGCCTGGAGTGTAGGAACAGGCTCTGGAAACACCATATATTTT. It yields the protein CAWSVGTGSGNTIYF.

V is TRBV6-5 and J is TRBJ2-7; 8 bases are shared with TRBD1. Unmatched junction bases numbered 7, after V lost 6 bases and J lost 3 bases. Germline CDR1 and CDR2: MNHEY and SVGAGI. This CDR3 contains 14 residues. This CDR3 reads CASSPHRGDYEQYF. In DNA, the CDR3 is TGTGCCAGCAGCCCCCACAGGGGGGACTACGAGCAGTACTTC.

The chain has TRBV21-1 and TRBJ2-7. TRBV21-1 is flagged as a pseudogene. The CDR3 has 15 residues. CDR3 sequence: CASSKVVRGVYEQYF. The CDR3 DNA reads TGTGCCAGCAGCAAAGTAGTTCGAGGGGTCTACGAGCAGTACTTC.

The chain links TRBV12-3 or TRBV12-4 to TRBJ1-2, with D uncertain. Trimming removed 6 bases at V and 5 bases at J, with 13 bases between. The CDR3 is made up of 13 amino acids. CDR3 DNA sequence: TGTGCCAGCAGCCAGACCGGACTGTATGGCTACACCTTC. Protein: CASSQTGLYGYTF.

The rearrangement joins TRBV28 to TRBJ2-1; the D gene is possibly TRBD1 (6 bases). This CDR3 spans 15 amino acids. Per germline, CDR1 MDHEN and CDR2 SYDVKM. Trimming cost V 5 bases and J 5 bases, with 16 bases left between them. CDR3 residues: CASSTAGTPHNEQFF. Here the CDR3 DNA reads TGTGCCAGCAGTACCGCCGGGACACCACACAATGAGCAGTTCTTC.

This clone was found a few times. The DNA for the CDR3 is TGTGCCAGTAGTCCTCGGGACTCACACTACAATGAGCAGTTCTTC. It codes for CASSPRDSHYNEQFF. V usage is TRBV19 and J usage is TRBJ2-1, with a weak D call TRBD2 (6 bases). Per germline, CDR1 LNHDA and CDR2 SQIVND (reference sequence). This CDR3 has 15 residues. V lost 5 bases and J lost 3, with 14 bases in between.

The chain has TRBV5-1 and TRBJ2-1; 7 bases match TRBD2. Germline lookup yields CDR1 SGHRS and CDR2 YFSETQ. This CDR3 spans 12 amino acids. V was clipped by 0 bases and J by 12 bases; unmatched bases: 3. The CDR3 sequence: CASSLDGGGQFF. CDR3 in DNA: TGCGCCAGCAGCTTGGATGGCGGGGGGCAGTTCTTC.

This CDR3 reads CASSALPGTGEQPQHF. For the CDR3, the DNA is TGTGCCAGCAGTGCTCTGCCCGGGACAGGGGAACAGCCCCAGCATTTT. This sequence joins TRBV6-1 and TRBJ1-5, with 10 bases lining up with TRBD1. The V segment lost 4 bases and the J segment 7 bases; nucleotides outside the gene matches: 10. The CDR3 totals 16 residues. Germline CDR1 and CDR2: MNHNS and SASEGT.

This clone was seen only once. The chain recombines TRBV19 with TRBJ1-2, with D perhaps TRBD1 (5 bases). Per the germline V gene, CDR1 is LNHDA and CDR2 is SQIVND (reference sequence). The CDR3 is made up of 15 amino acids. V lost 6 bases, J lost 1 base, and 15 bases lay in between. CDR3 sequence: CASRNQGASNYGYTF. CDR3 DNA sequence: TGTGCCAGTAGGAACCAGGGTGCGAGTAACTATGGCTACACCTTC.